One sample yielded the 2 T cell receptor beta chains listed below, sequenced in a study of blood T cells in healthy people across ages. With a J-beta primer mix and a sample-barcoded 5' primer, a second PCR ran roughly 7 to 11 cycles. TCRdb analysed the 5' RACE reads with MiXCR anew, one entry per CDR3 protein. The sample carries hundreds of thousands of distinct CDR3 sequences, about 51% recorded once. Source material: blood. These receptors were taken from a woman older than 75 in good health.

This clonotype has just one count. The chain employs TRBV6-6 and TRBJ2-1, with TRBD2 matching over 9 bases. This CDR3 comprises 17 residues. Germline V gives CDR1 MNHNY, CDR2 SVGAGI (reference sequence). Trimming at V came to 2 bases and at J to 9 bases, leaving 14 bases not matched to a gene. This CDR3 is CASSYQILAGPRGEQFF. The DNA of the CDR3 is TGTGCCAGCAGTTACCAAATCCTAGCGGGGCCGAGAGGTGAGCAGTTCTTC.

Only one count was recorded for this clonotype. This rearrangement joins TRBV7-2 to TRBJ2-7, with 10 bases fitting TRBD2. Looked up from germline, CDR1 is SGHTA and CDR2 is FQGNSA. V dropped 5 bases and J dropped 7; count of bases not matched to a gene: 14. This CDR3 has 16 amino acids. The CDR3 region has the DNA TGTGCCAGCAGCCCTTGGGTAGCGGGGGGTTACAATGAGCAGTACTTC. Translation: CASSPWVAGGYNEQYF. Combining the CDR3 with reference TRBV7-2 and TRBJ2-7 gives the whole variable domain GAGVSQSPSNKVTEKGKDVELRCDPISGHTALYWYRQSLGQGLEFLIYFQGNSAPDKSGLPSDRFSAERTGGSVSTLTIQRTQQEDSAVYLCASSPWVAGGYNEQYFGPGTRLTVT.